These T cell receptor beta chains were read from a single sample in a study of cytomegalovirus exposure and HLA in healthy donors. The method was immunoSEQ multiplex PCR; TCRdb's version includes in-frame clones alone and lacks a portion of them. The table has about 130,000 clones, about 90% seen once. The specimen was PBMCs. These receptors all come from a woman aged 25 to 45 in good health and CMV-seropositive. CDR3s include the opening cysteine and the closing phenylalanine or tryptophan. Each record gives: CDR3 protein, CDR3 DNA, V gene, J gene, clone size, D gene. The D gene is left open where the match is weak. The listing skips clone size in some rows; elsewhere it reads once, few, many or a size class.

CASSQSQGNQETQYF	TGCGCCAGCAGCCAATCTCAGGGGAATCAAGAGACCCAGTACTTC	TRBV4-1	TRBJ2-5	NA	NA
CASTPTGTSGNTIYF	TGTGCCAGCACCCCGACAGGGACCTCTGGAAACACCATATATTTT	TRBV2	TRBJ1-3	NA	TRBD1
CASSGTSYNQYF	TGTGCCAGCAGCGGGACTTCTTATAATCAGTACTTC	TRBV6-1	TRBJ2-7	few	NA
CASSRGALEDEKLFF	TGTGCCAGCAGTCGGGGGGCCCTGGAGGATGAAAAACTGTTTTTT	TRBV6-6	TRBJ1-4	NA	NA
CASSLSAGPGNTIYF	TGTGCCAGCAGTTTATCTGCAGGTCCTGGAAACACCATATATTTT	TRBV27	TRBJ1-3	NA	NA
CASADGGGIGELFF	TGTGCCAGCGCCGATGGGGGGGGCATCGGGGAGCTGTTTTTT	TRBV19	TRBJ2-2	NA	NA
CASSGSPTEQYF	TGTGCCAGCAGCGGGTCACCCACCGAGCAGTACTTC	TRBV27	TRBJ2-7	NA	NA
CASSLSTDEQYF	TGTGCCAGCAGCTTATCGACAGACGAGCAGTACTTC	TRBV7-2	TRBJ2-7	NA	NA
CASSLSSAGGSEQFF	TGTGCCAGCAGTTTATCGTCGGCGGGGGGTAGTGAGCAGTTCTTC	TRBV27	TRBJ2-1	NA	TRBD2
CASSDGAGHTGELFF	TGCGCCAGCAGCGACGGGGCGGGGCACACCGGGGAGCTGTTTTTT	TRBV5-1	TRBJ2-2	once	NA
CASSSGGLRTEAFF	TGCGCCAGCAGCTCGGGGGGGCTTCGCACTGAAGCTTTCTTT	TRBV5-1	TRBJ1-1	NA	NA
CASSAKPQLWVQETQYF	TGCGCCAGCAGCGCAAAGCCACAGCTATGGGTTCAAGAGACCCAGTACTTC	TRBV4-1	TRBJ2-5	NA	NA
CASSVVAGGSYSYNEQFF	TGTGCCAGCAGCGTAGTGGCGGGGGGGTCGTATTCCTACAATGAGCAGTTCTTC	TRBV9	TRBJ2-1	NA	TRBD2
CASSSFGQGAFGAKNIQYF	TGTGCCAGCAGCTCATTCGGACAGGGGGCGTTCGGAGCCAAAAACATTCAGTACTTC	TRBV5-4	TRBJ2-4	NA	TRBD1
CASSSSSGTSYNEQFF	TGTGCCAGCAGCTCCTCTAGCGGGACGTCCTACAATGAGCAGTTCTTC	TRBV13	TRBJ2-1	once	TRBD2
CASSDRGLAGADTQYF	TGCGCCAGCAGTGATAGAGGACTAGCGGGCGCAGATACGCAGTATTTT	TRBV10-1	TRBJ2-3	NA	TRBD2
CASSELSGQPQHF	TGTGCCAGCAGTGAACTTTCGGGTCAGCCCCAGCATTTT	TRBV2	TRBJ1-5	once	NA
CASSDRGPADTQYF	TGTGCCAGCAGCGACAGGGGGCCGGCAGATACGCAGTATTTT	TRBV28	TRBJ2-3	NA	TRBD1
CASSLGTGLRNEKLFF	TGTGCCAGCAGCTTAGGGACAGGGCTGAGGAATGAAAAACTGTTTTTT	TRBV7-9	TRBJ1-4	NA	TRBD1
CASSQRRGSGQETQYF	TGTGCCAGCAGCCAAAGGAGGGGATCGGGCCAAGAGACCCAGTACTTC	TRBV14	TRBJ2-5	NA	NA
CASSQVRTSYNEQFF	TGCGCCAGCAGCCAAGTCCGGACTAGCTACAATGAGCAGTTCTTC	TRBV4-1	TRBJ2-1	NA	TRBD2
CSVSGSVGSSRSEQYF	TGCAGCGTGTCAGGGTCCGTAGGCAGCTCAAGGAGCGAGCAGTACTTC	TRBV29-1	TRBJ2-7	NA	NA
CASSPGSGNQPQHF	TGTGCCAGCAGCCCGGGGTCAGGAAATCAGCCCCAGCATTTT	TRBV9	TRBJ1-5	NA	NA
CASSPTLGRGYEQYF	TGTGCCAGCAGCCCGACCCTCGGACGGGGATACGAGCAGTACTTC	TRBV5-8	TRBJ2-7	NA	NA
CASSQVDMGLAGTGELFF	TGCGCCAGCAGCCAAGTTGATATGGGACTAGCGGGAACCGGGGAGCTGTTTTTT	TRBV4-1	TRBJ2-2	NA	TRBD2
CASSEQTGVRSPLHF	TGTGCCAGCAGTGAACAGACAGGGGTAAGATCACCCCTCCACTTT	TRBV6-1	TRBJ1-6	NA	TRBD1
CATAGTSVYNEQFF	TGTGCCACCGCGGGGACTAGCGTGTACAATGAGCAGTTCTTC	TRBV27	TRBJ2-1	NA	TRBD2
CASSFRAGGHDQETQYF	TGTGCCAGCAGTTTTAGAGCGGGAGGGCATGACCAAGAGACCCAGTACTTC	TRBV7-6	TRBJ2-5	NA	TRBD2
CASSLDGLLEEQYF	TGTGCCAGCAGCCTGGACGGGTTGCTTGAGGAGCAGTACTTC	TRBV5-4	TRBJ2-7	NA	NA
CASSMAVNYGYTF	TGTGCCAGTAGTATGGCCGTGAACTATGGCTACACCTTC	TRBV19	TRBJ1-2	once	NA
CASSSPGSPGLMYTGELFF	TGTGCCAGCAGTTCCCCAGGGAGTCCGGGACTAATGTACACCGGGGAGCTGTTTTTT	TRBV28	TRBJ2-2	NA	TRBD2
CASRKGPGQGADTQYF	TGTGCCAGCAGAAAGGGGCCGGGACAGGGGGCAGATACGCAGTATTTT	TRBV5-4	TRBJ2-3	NA	TRBD1
CASSYLNTEAFF	TGTGCCAGCAGTTACTTGAACACTGAAGCTTTCTTT	TRBV28	TRBJ1-1	NA	NA
CASSLQGASYEQYF	TGTGCCAGCAGCTTACAGGGGGCCTCCTACGAGCAGTACTTC	TRBV7-9	TRBJ2-7	once	TRBD1
CASSFPPSNQPQHF	TGTGCCAGCAGTTTTCCCCCGAGCAATCAGCCCCAGCATTTT	TRBV28	TRBJ1-5	NA	NA
CASSSPGRPQHF	TGTGCCAGCAGCTCCCCAGGGCGGCCCCAGCATTTT	TRBV9	TRBJ1-5	NA	NA
CASSLGTGTYEQYF	TGCGCCAGCAGCTTGGGTACAGGGACCTACGAGCAGTACTTC	TRBV5-1	TRBJ2-7	NA	NA
CASRTGVYEQYF	TGTGCCAGCAGAACAGGGGTCTACGAGCAGTACTTC	TRBV6-6	TRBJ2-7	NA	TRBD1
CASSLGSRGTGELFF	TGCGCCAGCAGCTTGGGTAGCAGGGGCACCGGGGAGCTGTTTTTT	TRBV5-1	TRBJ2-2	NA	NA
CASSVRGTEAFF	TGTGCCAGCAGCGTGAGAGGAACTGAAGCTTTCTTT	TRBV7-9	TRBJ1-1	NA	NA
CASSPPGLARTQEQFF	TGTGCCAGCTCACCACCCGGCCTAGCTCGGACGCAGGAGCAGTTCTTC	TRBV18	TRBJ2-1	NA	NA
CASSYTNSGANVLTF	TGTGCCAGCAGTTACACAAACTCTGGGGCCAACGTCCTGACTTTC	TRBV6-6	TRBJ2-6	NA	NA
CASSLADPSGSTDTQYF	TGTGCCAGCAGCTTAGCGGATCCTAGCGGGAGCACAGATACGCAGTATTTT	TRBV7-6	TRBJ2-3	NA	TRBD2
CASSLAGVWNEQYF	TGTGCCAGCAGCTTAGCGGGGGTATGGAACGAGCAGTACTTC	TRBV6-1	TRBJ2-7	NA	TRBD2
CASSLGPDRGHQPQHF	TGTGCCAGCAGCTTAGGGCCCGACAGGGGTCATCAGCCCCAGCATTTT	TRBV7-9	TRBJ1-5	NA	TRBD1
CASSLARTSGRRETQYF	TGTGCCAGCAGCTTGGCAAGGACTAGCGGGAGACGGGAGACCCAGTACTTC	TRBV5-4	TRBJ2-5	NA	TRBD2
CASSSVPGVRTDTQYF	TGTGCCAGCAGTTCCGTTCCGGGAGTCAGGACAGATACGCAGTATTTT	TRBV6-5	TRBJ2-3	NA	NA
CASSSGTYNQPQHF	TGTGCCAGTAGTAGTGGGACATACAATCAGCCCCAGCATTTT	TRBV19	TRBJ1-5	NA	NA
CASSLGRWPEAFF	TGTGCCAGCAGCTTGGGTCGTTGGCCTGAAGCTTTCTTT	TRBV5-5	TRBJ1-1	NA	NA
CASSTRSAWTSGVIYEQYF	TGTGCCAGTAGTACCCGAAGTGCGTGGACTAGCGGGGTAATCTACGAGCAGTACTTC	TRBV19	TRBJ2-7	NA	TRBD2
CASRRGVETQYF	TGTGCCAGCAGGCGGGGAGTGGAGACCCAGTACTTC	TRBV6-4	TRBJ2-5	NA	NA
CASSDSGLVFDEQFF	TGTGCCAGCAGTGACTCAGGACTAGTCTTCGATGAGCAGTTCTTC	TRBV6-1	TRBJ2-1	once	TRBD2
CASTSRWSGQGNQPQHF	TGTGCCAGCACTTCAAGGTGGTCGGGACAGGGGAATCAGCCCCAGCATTTT	TRBV2	TRBJ1-5	NA	TRBD1
CASSSQGASEQFF	TGTGCCAGCAGCAGCCAGGGGGCCAGTGAGCAGTTCTTC	TRBV2	TRBJ2-1	once	TRBD1
CASSRSTGEDGYTF	TGTGCCAGCTCACGATCGACAGGGGAGGATGGCTACACCTTC	TRBV18	TRBJ1-2	few	TRBD1
CASSQEGFREAGNTIYF	TGTGCCAGCAGCCAAGAGGGCTTCAGGGAGGCTGGAAACACCATATATTTT	TRBV14	TRBJ1-3	NA	NA
CASSYRGAATDTQYF	TGTGCCAGCAGTTACCGGGGGGCGGCCACAGATACGCAGTATTTT	TRBV6-5	TRBJ2-3	once	NA
CASSMDRYNEQFF	TGTGCCAGTAGTATGGACAGGTACAATGAGCAGTTCTTC	TRBV19	TRBJ2-1	NA	TRBD1
CASSNTGGYEQYF	TGTGCCAGCAGTAACACTGGCGGTTACGAGCAGTACTTC	TRBV28	TRBJ2-7	many	NA